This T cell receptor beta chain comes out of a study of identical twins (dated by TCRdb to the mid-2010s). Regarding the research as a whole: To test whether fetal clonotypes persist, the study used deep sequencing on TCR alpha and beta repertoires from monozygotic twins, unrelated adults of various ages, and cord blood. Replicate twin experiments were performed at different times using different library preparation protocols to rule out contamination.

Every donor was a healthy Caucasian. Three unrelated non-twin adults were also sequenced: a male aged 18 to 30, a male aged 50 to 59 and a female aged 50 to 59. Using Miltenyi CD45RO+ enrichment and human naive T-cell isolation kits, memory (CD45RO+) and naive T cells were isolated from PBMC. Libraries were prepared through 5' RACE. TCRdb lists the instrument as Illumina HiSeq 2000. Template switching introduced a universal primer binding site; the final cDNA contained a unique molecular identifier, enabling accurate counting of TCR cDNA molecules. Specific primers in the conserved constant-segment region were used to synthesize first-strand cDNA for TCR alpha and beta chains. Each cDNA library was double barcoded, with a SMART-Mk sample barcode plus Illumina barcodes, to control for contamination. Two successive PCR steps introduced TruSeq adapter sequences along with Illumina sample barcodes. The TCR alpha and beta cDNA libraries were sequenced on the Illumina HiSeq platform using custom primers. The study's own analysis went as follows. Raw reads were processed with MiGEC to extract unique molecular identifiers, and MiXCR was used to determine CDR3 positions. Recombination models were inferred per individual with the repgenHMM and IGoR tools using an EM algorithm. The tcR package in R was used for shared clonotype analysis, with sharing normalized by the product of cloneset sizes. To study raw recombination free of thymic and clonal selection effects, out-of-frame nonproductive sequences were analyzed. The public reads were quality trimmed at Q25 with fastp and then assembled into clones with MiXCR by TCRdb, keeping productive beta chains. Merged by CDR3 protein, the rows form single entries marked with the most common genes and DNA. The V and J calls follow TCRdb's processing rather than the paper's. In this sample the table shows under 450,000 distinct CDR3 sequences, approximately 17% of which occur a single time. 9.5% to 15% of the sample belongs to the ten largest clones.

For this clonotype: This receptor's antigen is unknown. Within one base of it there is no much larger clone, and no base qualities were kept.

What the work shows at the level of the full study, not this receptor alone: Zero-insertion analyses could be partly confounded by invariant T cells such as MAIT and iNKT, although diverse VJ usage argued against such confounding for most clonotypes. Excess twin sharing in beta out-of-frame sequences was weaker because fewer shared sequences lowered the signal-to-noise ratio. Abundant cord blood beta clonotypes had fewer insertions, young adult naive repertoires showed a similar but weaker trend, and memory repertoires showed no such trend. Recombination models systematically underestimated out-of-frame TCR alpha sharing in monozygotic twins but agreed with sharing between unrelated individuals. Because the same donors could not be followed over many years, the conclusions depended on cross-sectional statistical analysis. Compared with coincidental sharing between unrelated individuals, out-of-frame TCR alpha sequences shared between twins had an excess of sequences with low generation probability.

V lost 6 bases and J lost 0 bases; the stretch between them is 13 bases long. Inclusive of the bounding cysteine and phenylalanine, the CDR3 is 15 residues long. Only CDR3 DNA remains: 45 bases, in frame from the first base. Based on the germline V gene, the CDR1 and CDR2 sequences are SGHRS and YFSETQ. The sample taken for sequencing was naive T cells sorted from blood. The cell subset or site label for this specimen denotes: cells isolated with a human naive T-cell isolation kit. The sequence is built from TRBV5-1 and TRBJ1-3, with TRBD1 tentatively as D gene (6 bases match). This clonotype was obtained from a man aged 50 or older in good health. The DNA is TGCGCCAGCAAGTGGGGGGCAGCCTCTGGAAACACCATATATTTT. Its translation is CASKWGAASGNTIYF.